What follows are 10 T cell receptor beta chains derived from one specimen sequenced in a study of blood T cells in healthy people across ages. It was with a sample-barcoded 5' primer and a J-beta primer mix that a second PCR of about 7 to 12 cycles was run. TCRdb fed the 5' RACE reads into MiXCR, producing one record per CDR3 protein. The sample shows 1.6 million or so distinct CDR3 sequences, roughly 32% of them seen only once. Specimen: blood. Receptor source: a woman aged 25 to 39 in good health.

As concerns this clonotype: An end of the junction does not agree with germline; a read error may underlie this. The genes are TRBV10-3 and TRBJ2-7; D is perhaps TRBD1 or TRBD2 (5 bases each). CDR3 length: 16 amino acids. Per germline, CDR1 ENHRY and CDR2 SYGVKD. CDR3 protein: CAIGDFDSPGGYEQYF. DNA for the CDR3: TGTGCCATCGGTGACTTCGACAGTCCTGGGGGTTACGAGCAGTACTTC.

This clonotype has only a few counts. This chain joins TRBV4-1 and TRBJ2-1; the match to TRBD2 covers 11 bases. Trimming at V came to 0 bases and at J to 7 bases, leaving 17 bases not matched to a gene. The CDR3 spans 20 residues. Per the germline V gene, CDR1 is MGHRA and CDR2 is YSYEKL. CDR3 bases: TGCGCCAGCAGCCAAGAACCTCCGCGACTACTAGCGGGAGCTCGGAATGAGCAGTTCTTC. Amino acid sequence: CASSQEPPRLLAGARNEQFF.

For this clonotype: The missing conserved phenylalanine or tryptophan at the end of this CDR3 makes a read error likely. V and J are TRBV7-2 and TRBJ2-7, with D possibly being TRBD1 (5 bases). From germline, CDR1 is SGHTA and CDR2 FQGNSA. This CDR3 region has 13 residues. V was clipped by 5 bases and J by 6 bases, with 14 bases between them. The CDR3 reads CASSAGRFLEQYL. As DNA, the CDR3 is TGTGCCAGCAGCGCAGGGCGGTTTCTCGAGCAGTACTTA.

Comment on this clonotype: One end of the junction fails to match germline, which may point to a read error. The V call is TRBV7-9, the J call TRBJ2-5; 8 positions agree with TRBD2. The CDR3 is 15 amino acids. Germline V gene data show CDR1 as SEHNR and CDR2 as FQNEAQ (reference sequence). The CDR3 DNA follows: TGTACCAGCAGCTTAGCGGGGCCCACACCTACGAGGCAGTACTTC. It yields the protein CTSSLAGPTPTRQYF.

The V gene is TRBV5-1, the J gene TRBJ1-4; 8 bases map to TRBD1. CDR1 and CDR2 (germline): SGHRS, YFSETQ. This CDR3 spans 15 amino acids. Trimming removed 3 bases from V and 8 bases from J; junction bases left unmatched: 9. The CDR3 reads CASSWNSGGGEKLFF. Here the CDR3 DNA reads TGCGCCAGCAGCTGGAATTCAGGGGGCGGCGAAAAACTGTTTTTT.

There are many counts of this clonotype. V and J are TRBV5-1 and TRBJ2-3; 8 bases align to TRBD2. After removal of 1 base from V and 3 bases from J, the junction contained 4 bases not matched to a gene. The CDR3 totals 15 residues. Germline assignment: CDR1 SGHRS and CDR2 YFSETQ. The CDR3 DNA reads TGCGCCAGCAGCTTGCGGGGGGGCGAGACAGATACGCAGTATTTT. Encoded protein: CASSLRGGETDTQYF.

The chain is built from TRBV28 and TRBJ2-7, with 12 bases identical to TRBD2. Per germline, CDR1 MDHEN and CDR2 SYDVKM. The CDR3 length is 18 residues. With 5 bases clipped from V and 2 bases from J, the junction kept 13 bases outside the gene matches. CDR3 DNA sequence: TGTGCCAGCAGTCCCAGACTAGCGGGAGTTAAGGGGCCCTACGAGCAGTACTTC. Translated: CASSPRLAGVKGPYEQYF.

V usage is TRBV12-3 or TRBV12-4 and J usage is TRBJ2-3, with 8 bases aligning to TRBD1. There are 14 residues in the CDR3. V gave up 5 bases and J gave up 8 bases; unmatched junction bases: 9. The CDR3 here is CASSPDRVMGTQYF. In DNA form, the CDR3 reads TGTGCCAGCAGTCCGGACAGGGTAATGGGTACGCAGTATTTT.

This clonotype was observed at least ten times. V and J are TRBV5-1 and TRBJ2-3; TRBD1 might be the D (5 bases). Per germline, CDR1 SGHRS and CDR2 YFSETQ. V dropped 2 bases and J dropped 2 bases, with 9 bases sitting between them. This CDR3 contains 14 residues. The CDR3 DNA sequence: TGCGCCAGCAGCTTTGGCAGGGACACAGATACGCAGTATTTT. Its translation: CASSFGRDTDTQYF.

This chain joins TRBV20-1 and TRBJ2-7, with 8 bases that match TRBD1. Germline-derived CDR1 and CDR2 are DFQATT and SNEGSKA (reference sequence). The CDR3 totals 15 residues. After removal of 4 bases from V and 4 bases from J, the junction contained 12 bases not matched to a gene. CDR3 sequence: CSATRGQDPRYEQYF. The DNA of the CDR3 is TGCAGTGCTACTAGGGGACAGGACCCTCGGTACGAGCAGTACTTC.